The 27 T cell receptor beta chains in this list originate from one sample, sequenced in a study of T cell repertoires in cytomegalovirus infection. TCRdb re-analysed the reads in MiXCR, keeping a single row per CDR3 protein. The data show approximately 700,000 distinct CDR3 sequences, about a third seen once. Sequenced material: PBMCs. These receptor sequences come from a human donor in good health (CMV status not recorded). Some clones in this sample may be carry-over from other donors' samples.

The gene calls are TRBV20-1 and TRBJ2-4, with unresolved D. V was clipped by 3 bases and J by 0 bases, with 18 bases between them. This CDR3 region has 17 residues. From germline, CDR1 is DFQATT and CDR2 SNEGSKA (reference sequence). CDR3 nucleotide sequence: TGCAGTGCTAGGCTAATAGGCCTTCAACTAGCCAAAAACATTCAGTACTTC. Translated: CSARLIGLQLAKNIQYF.

Regarding this clonotype: Germline is not matched at one junction end, which may reflect a read error. The chain has TRBV28 and TRBJ2-1, with 10 bases that match TRBD1. Germline V gene sequence: CDR1 MDHEN, CDR2 SYDVKM. The CDR3 consists of 17 residues. In DNA, the CDR3 is TGTGCCAGAAGTTGGACAGGGGGGGATAGGTCCTACAATGAGCAGTTCTTC. Protein: CARSWTGGDRSYNEQFF. Complete variable domain (other parts from reference TRBV28 and TRBJ2-1): DVKVTQSSRYLVKRTGEKVFLECVQDMDHENMFWYRQDPGLGLRLIYFSYDVKMKEKGDIPEGYSVSREKKERFSLILESASTNQTSMYLCARSWTGGDRSYNEQFFGPGTRLTVL.

V gene TRBV20-1 combines with J gene TRBJ2-7; D might be TRBD1 or TRBD2, each matching 5 bases. Germline lookup yields CDR1 DFQATT and CDR2 SNEGSKA (reference sequence). V was pared by 2 bases and J by 5 bases, with 31 bases between. This CDR3 has 19 residues. CDR3: CSARTIFGTGPYRGHEQYF. In DNA form, the CDR3 reads TGCAGTGCTAGAACCATTTTTGGAACGGGGCCATACCGGGGCCACGAGCAGTACTTC.

As regards this clonotype: Relative to the germline gene, one junction end is altered; a read error may explain this. CDR3 nucleotides: TGTACCAGCAGTTACCTCGGTTGGCAGGCGGAGCAGTTCTTC. Its translation is CTSSYLGWQAEQFF. This chain joins TRBV6-5 and TRBJ2-1; D ambiguous. The CDR3 runs to 14 residues. Per the germline V gene, CDR1 is MNHEY and CDR2 is SVGAGI.

This clonotype came up a few times. The genes are TRBV28 and TRBJ1-5; possibly TRBD1 for D (5 bases). V lost 1 base to trimming and J lost 7 bases, with 17 bases between them. The CDR3 loop spans 16 amino acids. Germline CDR1 reads MDHEN; CDR2 reads SYDVKM. The DNA of the CDR3 is TGTGCCAGCAGTTTATCGGGCAGGGCTCCTGAGCAGCCCCAGCATTTT. Protein product: CASSLSGRAPEQPQHF.

This clonotype was picked up a small number of times. The chain joins TRBV7-2 to TRBJ2-7; tentative D call: TRBD2 (6 bases). V was pared by 4 bases and J by 2 bases, with 18 bases between. CDR1 is SGHTA, CDR2 FQGNSA, per germline. CDR3 length: 16 amino acids. CDR3 sequence reads: CASSSDSGGSAYEQYF. In nucleotides, the CDR3 is TGTGCCAGCAGCTCGGATAGCGGTGGGAGTGCCTACGAGCAGTACTTC.

The sample holds a few counts of this clonotype. This chain joins TRBV19 and TRBJ2-1; 16 bases line up with TRBD2. CDR1 and CDR2 (germline): LNHDA, SQIVND (reference sequence). The CDR3 has 15 amino acids. Germline trimming cut 9 bases from V and 6 bases from J; bases unmatched to any gene: 5. The CDR3 DNA sequence: TGTGCCAGCGGGACTAGCGGGAGGGGGGCCAATGAGCAGTTCTTC. Translated: CASGTSGRGANEQFF.

The V call is TRBV27, the J call TRBJ2-1; D is perhaps TRBD1 or TRBD2 (5 bases each). Germline V lookup: CDR1 MNHEY, CDR2 SMNVEV (reference sequence). The CDR3 sequence is 15 residues long. V was pared by 5 bases and J by 15 bases, with 26 bases between. CDR3 protein: CASSTWDRLKDRRFF. The CDR3 DNA reads as TGTGCCAGCAGTACATGGGACCGACTGAAAGACCGCCGGTTCTTC.

This clonotype turned up a few times. This chain connects TRBV28 to TRBJ1-5, with 9 bases identical to TRBD1. The V gene end was trimmed by 2 bases and the J gene end by 4 bases; junction bases not matched to a gene: 9. CDR1 and CDR2 (germline): MDHEN, SYDVKM. The CDR3 consists of 17 residues. The CDR3 coding sequence is TGTGCCAGCAGTTTACCCCCCGGGACAGGGCGAAATCAGCCCCAGCATTTT. This codes for CASSLPPGTGRNQPQHF.

This clonotype was detected only a few times. The J gene is TRBJ2-4, the V gene TRBV7-2; D gene ambiguous. The CDR3 extends over 15 amino acids. Per the germline V gene, CDR1 is SGHTA and CDR2 is FQGNSA. Trimming stripped 5 bases from V and 0 bases from J, with 11 bases between. The CDR3 nucleotides read TGTGCCAGCAGCCCCATAGCACTAGCCAAAAACATTCAGTACTTC. Amino acids: CASSPIALAKNIQYF.

This clonotype was counted a few times. CDR3 region: CATTDYNEQFF. In DNA form, the CDR3 reads TGTGCCACCACAGATTACAATGAGCAGTTCTTC. The J gene is TRBJ2-1, the V gene TRBV2; D uncertain. Germline CDR1 and CDR2: SNHLY and FYNNEI. Trimming cost V 10 bases and J 4 bases, with 8 bases left between them. CDR3 size: 11 residues.

This clonotype was found a few times. This chain links TRBV5-1 with TRBJ1-1; TRBD1 is a possible D gene (5 bases). The germline V gene encodes CDR1 SGHRS and CDR2 YFSETQ. There are 14 residues in the CDR3. Trimming stripped 0 bases from V and 3 bases from J, with 9 bases between. The CDR3 nucleotides are TGCGCCAGCAGCTTGGTCGGGGCTGACACTGAAGCTTTCTTT. It translates to CASSLVGADTEAFF.

This clonotype was counted a few times. The rearrangement links TRBV27 to TRBJ1-4; 8 nucleotides align to TRBD1. Germline values: CDR1 MNHEY, CDR2 SMNVEV (reference sequence). V lost 2 bases to trimming and J lost 2 bases; unmatched junction nucleotides: 7. The CDR3 contains 17 residues. CDR3 DNA sequence: TGTGCCAGCAGTTTACTCCGGACAGGGAAGACTAATGAAAAACTGTTTTTT. The encoded protein is CASSLLRTGKTNEKLFF.

This chain uses TRBV25-1 with TRBJ2-1; 9 positions match TRBD1. With V trimmed by 8 bases and J by 5 bases, 4 bases remained unmatched. Germline assignment: CDR1 MGHDK and CDR2 SYGVNS. There are 13 residues in the CDR3. The CDR3 sequence: CASAGQGNNEQFF. The CDR3 coding sequence is TGTGCCAGCGCTGGACAGGGGAACAATGAGCAGTTCTTC.

This clonotype was seen a few times. The chain uses TRBV7-9 and TRBJ2-7, with D tentatively TRBD2 (6 bases). Germline CDR1 and CDR2: SEHNR and FQNEAQ (reference sequence). The CDR3 runs 17 residues. Trimming stripped 4 bases from V and 7 bases from J, with 26 bases between. The CDR3 loop is CASSSPPGEGGLWEQYF. Here the CDR3 DNA reads TGTGCCAGCAGCTCCCCCCCGGGAGAAGGAGGACTATGGGAGCAGTACTTC.

Remarks on this clonotype: One end of the junction does not line up with germline, which may come from a read error. The V gene is TRBV5-3, the J gene TRBJ1-6, with 8 bases matching TRBD1. TRBV5-3 is identified as an open reading frame with a role that is uncertain. This CDR3 has 14 amino acids. CDR3 sequence (DNA): TGTGCCAGCAGCTTAGGACAGGGTAAAAGCCCCCTCCACTTT. It yields the protein CASSLGQGKSPLHF.

Comments on this clonotype: A much larger clone differs by one base, so this may be a read error. The genes are TRBV12-3 or TRBV12-4 and TRBJ1-2; D unclear. V lost 6 bases to trimming and J lost 5 bases, with 7 bases between them. The CDR3 sequence is 11 residues long. The CDR3 protein is CASSRRYGYTF. In nucleotides, the CDR3 is TGTGCCAGCAGCCGTAGATATGGCTACACCTTC.

This clonotype appeared a few times. The gene calls are TRBV20-1 and TRBJ2-2; TRBD2 is a possible D gene (5 bases). The germline V and J ends were trimmed by 4 bases and 7 bases, with 10 bases remaining between them. CDR3 size: 12 residues. Per germline, CDR1 DFQATT and CDR2 SNEGSKA (reference sequence). The CDR3 bases are TGCAGTGCTAAGAGGGAAATCGGGGAGCTGTTTTTT. This gives the protein CSAKREIGELFF.

This clonotype showed up just a few times. The CDR3 DNA follows: TGCAGCGTTGAAGATCAACTAGCGGGAGGGGCGGATACGCAGTATTTT. Protein sequence: CSVEDQLAGGADTQYF. The chain links TRBV29-1 to TRBJ2-3; TRBD2 matches at 13 bases. The CDR3 runs to 16 residues. Trimming cost V 0 bases and J 6 bases; bases outside gene matches: 6. Germline lookup yields CDR1 SQVTM and CDR2 ANQGSEA.

This clonotype occurred once. V is TRBV7-8 and J is TRBJ2-1, with 7 bases that match TRBD2. Germline V gives CDR1 SGHVS, CDR2 FQNEAQ. The CDR3 spans 12 residues. CDR3 in DNA: TGTTCAAGCAGCCTCCCGGGACTAGAGCAGTTCTTC. Translating gives CSSSLPGLEQFF.

Of note for this clonotype: This may arise from a read error, as a much more abundant clone is one base away. The chain has TRBV6-1 and TRBJ1-3; unclear D gene. This CDR3 contains 12 residues. V was trimmed by 8 bases and J by 7 bases, leaving 12 bases between them. CDR1 MNHNS and CDR2 SASEGT come from the germline V gene. The CDR3 nucleotides read TGTGCCAGCTGCGAGGGAGCGAACACCATATATTTT. Its protein is CASCEGANTIYF.

This clonotype was seen more than once but under ten times. The V call is TRBV7-2, the J call TRBJ1-2; 8 nucleotides line up with TRBD1. The CDR3 spans 15 residues. Trimming cost V 5 bases and J 0 bases; bases outside gene matches: 5. The germline V gene encodes CDR1 SGHTA and CDR2 FQGNSA. The DNA for the CDR3 is TGTGCCAGCAGCCGGGACAGGATCACTAACTATGGCTACACCTTC. Protein sequence: CASSRDRITNYGYTF.

This clonotype was counted at least ten times. V gene TRBV7-6 combines with J gene TRBJ1-4, with D uncertain. Trimming took off 3 bases at V and 8 bases at J, with 10 bases between the two ends. This CDR3 has 13 residues. Per germline, CDR1 SGHVS and CDR2 FNYEAQ. Here the CDR3 reads CASSFAGSEKLFF. DNA of the CDR3: TGTGCCAGCAGCTTCGCCGGGAGCGAAAAACTGTTTTTT.

The gene calls are TRBV19 and TRBJ1-2; 10 bases map to TRBD1. The CDR3 has 15 amino acids. Unmatched junction bases numbered 7, after V lost 5 bases and J lost 4 bases. Germline V gene lookup returns CDR1 LNHDA and CDR2 SQIVND (reference sequence). The CDR3 here is CASSPGQGTIYGYTF. CDR3 coding DNA: TGTGCCAGTAGTCCGGGACAGGGGACGATCTATGGCTACACCTTC.

This clonotype was picked up a small number of times. This sequence joins TRBV7-9 and TRBJ2-7; D call uncertain. The CDR3 is made up of 13 amino acids. V was cut by 8 bases and J by 4 bases, with 15 bases left in between. In germline, CDR1 is SEHNR, CDR2 FQNEAQ (reference sequence). This CDR3 is CASFGEPPYEQYF. The CDR3 DNA follows: TGTGCCAGCTTCGGCGAACCCCCTTACGAGCAGTACTTC. Full variable domain (remainder filled in from reference TRBV7-9 and TRBJ2-7): DTGVSQNPRHKITKRGQNVTFRCDPISEHNRLYWYRQTLGQGPEFLTYFQNEAQLEKSRLLSDRFSAERPKGSFSTLEIQRTEQGDSAMYLCASFGEPPYEQYFGPGTRLTVT.

This clonotype occurred a few times. CDR3 in DNA: TGTGCCAGCACCGGGACTAGCGGGAGCTTCACAGATACGCAGTATTTT. Translating gives CASTGTSGSFTDTQYF. The chain is built from TRBV6-2 or TRBV6-3 and TRBJ2-3, with 14 bases matching TRBD2. The trim removed 7 bases at V and 2 bases at J, leaving 5 bases unmatched. Germline V CDR1 and CDR2: MNHEY, SVGEGT. CDR3 length: 16 residues.

The chain links TRBV6-1 to TRBJ2-4; D is possibly TRBD2 (5 bases). There are 21 residues in the CDR3. Trimming removed 0 bases from V and 0 bases from J, with 24 bases in between. Germline loops: CDR1 MNHNS, CDR2 SASEGT. The CDR3 sequence is CASSEAPSRNEGRIAKNIQYF. The CDR3 DNA follows: TGTGCCAGCAGTGAAGCGCCTTCCAGGAACGAGGGAAGGATAGCCAAAAACATTCAGTACTTC.